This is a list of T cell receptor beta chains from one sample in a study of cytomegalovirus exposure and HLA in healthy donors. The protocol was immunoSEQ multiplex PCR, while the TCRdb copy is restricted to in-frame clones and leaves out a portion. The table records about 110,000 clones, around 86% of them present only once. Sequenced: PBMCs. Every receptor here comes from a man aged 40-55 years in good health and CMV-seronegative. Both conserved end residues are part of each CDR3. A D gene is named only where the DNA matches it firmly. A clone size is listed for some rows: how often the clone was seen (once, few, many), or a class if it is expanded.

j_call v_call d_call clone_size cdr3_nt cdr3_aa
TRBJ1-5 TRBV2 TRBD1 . TGTGCCAGCAGTGGGACAGGGATAGGGCAGCCCCAGCATTTT CASSGTGIGQPQHF
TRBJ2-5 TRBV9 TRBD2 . TGTGCCAGCAGCGTAGTCGGGGGGAAGGAGACCCAGTACTTC CASSVVGGKETQYF
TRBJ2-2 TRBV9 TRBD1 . TGTGCCAGCAGCGTAGCGGCAGGGGGCGCCTCCGGGGAGCTGTTTTTT CASSVAAGGASGELFF
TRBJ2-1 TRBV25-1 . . TGTGCCAGCAGTGAATATAGCCAGGGCGGTGAGCAGTTCTTC CASSEYSQGGEQFF
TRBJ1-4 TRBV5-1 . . TGCGCCAGCCGTAACAGGGAGAGGGAAAAACTGTTTTTT CASRNREREKLFF
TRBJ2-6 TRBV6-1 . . TGTGCCAGCAGCCACAGCTCTGGGGCCAACGTCCTGACTTTC CASSHSSGANVLTF
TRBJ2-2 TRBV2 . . TGTGCCAGCCAAAATACAGGGATGACCGGGGAGCTGTTTTTT CASQNTGMTGELFF
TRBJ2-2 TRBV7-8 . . TGTGCCAGCAGCCTAAAGGGCAGGGTCGAGGAGCTGTTTTTT CASSLKGRVEELFF
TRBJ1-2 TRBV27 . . TGTGCCAGCAGTTATGCGGGTGGCTCGAGGTTCCCCGGCTACACCTTC CASSYAGGSRFPGYTF
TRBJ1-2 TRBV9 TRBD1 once TGTGCCAGCAGCCCCCGGACAGGGGAGGAGGGCTACACCTTC CASSPRTGEEGYTF
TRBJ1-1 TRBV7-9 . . TGTGCCAGCAGCTTAGACGGGTTCGGAGAAGCTTTCTTT CASSLDGFGEAFF
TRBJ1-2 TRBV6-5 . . TGTGCCAGCTCAATGACGGAGTATCTCTCCGGCTACACCTTC CASSMTEYLSGYTF
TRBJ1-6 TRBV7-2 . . TGTGCCAGCAGCTTAGTGGACAGTCGGACACCCCTCCACTTT CASSLVDSRTPLHF
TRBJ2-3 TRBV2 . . TGTGCCAGCAGGGCCCTGCGCCAGGGCGCAGATACGCAGTATTTT CASRALRQGADTQYF